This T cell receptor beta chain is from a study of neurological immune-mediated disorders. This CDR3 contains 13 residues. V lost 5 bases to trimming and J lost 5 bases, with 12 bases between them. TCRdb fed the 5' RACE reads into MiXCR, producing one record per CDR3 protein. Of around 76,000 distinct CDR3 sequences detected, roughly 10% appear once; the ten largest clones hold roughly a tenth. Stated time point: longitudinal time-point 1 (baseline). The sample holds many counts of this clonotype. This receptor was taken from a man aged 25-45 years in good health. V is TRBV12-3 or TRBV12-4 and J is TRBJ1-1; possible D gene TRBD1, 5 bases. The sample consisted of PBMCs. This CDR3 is CASSRLRGTEAFF. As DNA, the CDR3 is TGTGCCAGCAGTAGGCTTAGGGGTACTGAAGCTTTCTTT.